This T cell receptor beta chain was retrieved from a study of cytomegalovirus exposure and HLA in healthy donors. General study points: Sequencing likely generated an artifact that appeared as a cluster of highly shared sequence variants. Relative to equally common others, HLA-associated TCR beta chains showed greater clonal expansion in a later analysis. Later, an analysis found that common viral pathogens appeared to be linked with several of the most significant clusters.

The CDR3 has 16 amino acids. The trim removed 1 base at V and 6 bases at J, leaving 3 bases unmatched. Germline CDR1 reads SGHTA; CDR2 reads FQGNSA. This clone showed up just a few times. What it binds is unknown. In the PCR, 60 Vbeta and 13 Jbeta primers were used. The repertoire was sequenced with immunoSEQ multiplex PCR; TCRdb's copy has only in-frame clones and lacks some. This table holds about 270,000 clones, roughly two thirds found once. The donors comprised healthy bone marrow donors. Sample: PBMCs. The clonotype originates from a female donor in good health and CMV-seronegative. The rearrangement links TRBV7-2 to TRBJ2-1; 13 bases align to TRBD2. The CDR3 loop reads CASSLEGLAGPNEQFF. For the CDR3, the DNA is TGTGCCAGCAGCTTAGAGGGACTAGCGGGGCCCAATGAGCAGTTCTTC.